The 11 T cell receptor beta chains reported below all come from one sample, sequenced in a study of CD8 T cells in Susac syndrome. RNA, at roughly 0.5 to 1 ug, was reverse transcribed with random hexamers. TCRdb itself ran the immunoSEQ multiplex PCR reads through MiXCR, one entry per CDR3 protein. The repertoire holds approximately 190,000 distinct CDR3 sequences, with about 94% as singletons. The specimen was CD4+ T cells from PBMCs. The source of these receptors is a human donor with Susac syndrome.

This rearrangement joins TRBV5-1 to TRBJ2-2; TRBD1 matches 7 bases. Germline V CDR1 and CDR2: SGHRS, YFSETQ. The CDR3 consists of 15 residues. V shed 2 bases and J 6 bases; nucleotides not matched to a gene: 7. CDR3 protein: CASSFSTGLAGELFF. CDR3 in DNA: TGCGCCAGCAGCTTCTCGACAGGGTTGGCCGGGGAGCTGTTTTTT.

This sequence joins TRBV3-1 and TRBJ1-6, with D maybe TRBD1 (5 bases). The CDR3 runs 16 residues. With 4 bases removed from V and 0 bases from J, the gap between germline ends came to 10 bases. Per the germline V gene, CDR1 is LGHDT and CDR2 is YNNKEL (reference sequence). The CDR3 DNA follows: TGTGCCAGCAGCCGTCAGGGAGCCTCCTATAATTCACCCCTCCACTTT. It encodes CASSRQGASYNSPLHF.

The V gene is TRBV6-6, the J gene TRBJ2-3, with D perhaps given as TRBD1 or TRBD2 (6 bases each). From germline, CDR1 is MNHNY and CDR2 SVGAGI (reference sequence). The V and J ends lost 6 bases and 6 bases respectively, with 10 bases between them. CDR3 length: 12 residues. This CDR3 is CASRTGADTQYF. DNA for the CDR3: TGTGCCAGCAGGACGGGGGCTGATACGCAGTATTTT.

The chain joins TRBV18 to TRBJ1-4, with D hard to call. Trimming shortened V by 1 base and J by 6 bases, and 15 bases separated the two germline ends. The CDR3 is made up of 16 amino acids. Per the germline V gene, CDR1 is KGHSH and CDR2 is LQKENI. The CDR3 DNA sequence: TGTGCCAGCTCACCACTCAACCGACCCCAAGATGAAAAACTGTTTTTT. Protein product: CASSPLNRPQDEKLFF.

V gene TRBV4-1 combines with J gene TRBJ2-1, with 10 bases matching TRBD1. The CDR3 extends over 15 amino acids. Germline lookup yields CDR1 MGHRA and CDR2 YSYEKL. V was pared by 4 bases and J by 9 bases, with 9 bases of the junction left unmatched. The CDR3: CASSRPGTGETEQFF. Here the CDR3 DNA reads TGCGCCAGCAGCCGACCCGGGACAGGGGAGACTGAGCAGTTCTTC.

This clonotype was seen only once. This chain joins TRBV18 and TRBJ1-1, with no clear D. The CDR3 covers 13 residues. The germline gives CDR1 KGHSH, CDR2 LQKENI. The V end was cut by 5 bases, the J end by 5 bases, with 12 bases between. CDR3: CASSVERGTEAFF. The CDR3 region has the DNA TGTGCCAGCTCAGTCGAACGCGGGACTGAAGCTTTCTTT.

Written as DNA, the CDR3 is TGTGCCAGCAGGGGGGACAGCGGGAACATTCAGTACTTC. It specifies CASRGDSGNIQYF. The chain links TRBV2 to TRBJ2-4, with a tentative D call TRBD1 (7 bases). This CDR3 comprises 13 residues. V was pared by 6 bases and J by 7 bases, with 13 bases between. From germline, CDR1 is SNHLY and CDR2 FYNNEI.

The chain has TRBV28 and TRBJ2-1; 9 bases fit TRBD2. CDR3 length: 16 residues. V gave up 5 bases and J gave up 4 bases; unmatched junction bases: 9. Germline V CDR1 and CDR2: MDHEN, SYDVKM. The CDR3 bases are TGTGCCAGCAGTCCCCTGAGCGGGGGGATGTACAATGAGCAGTTCTTC. Translation gives CASSPLSGGMYNEQFF.

The chain joins TRBV3-1 to TRBJ2-3; D ambiguous. The CDR3 contains 14 residues. Trimming took 2 bases from V and 3 from J, leaving 9 bases between them. Germline lookup yields CDR1 LGHDT and CDR2 YNNKEL (reference sequence). The CDR3 DNA reads as TGTGCCAGCAGCCAATCCCCGCGAACAGATACGCAGTATTTT. This translates into CASSQSPRTDTQYF.

V is TRBV2 and J is TRBJ2-5; 8 bases agree with TRBD2. This CDR3 is built from 11 residues. Per germline, CDR1 SNHLY and CDR2 FYNNEI. After removal of 10 bases from V and 7 bases from J, the junction contained 5 bases not matched to a gene. The CDR3 protein is CATAGGRTQYF. In DNA, the CDR3 is TGTGCCACCGCGGGGGGAAGGACCCAGTACTTC.

J is TRBJ2-3 and V is TRBV20-1; TRBD2 aligns across 8 bases. With 5 bases clipped from V and 2 bases from J, the junction kept 6 bases outside the gene matches. The CDR3 consists of 14 residues. Germline CDR1 and CDR2: DFQATT and SNEGSKA (reference sequence). CDR3: CSAASGGYTDTQYF. CDR3 DNA sequence: TGCAGTGCTGCGTCGGGGGGGTACACAGATACGCAGTATTTT.